The 4 T cell receptor beta chains presented below share a single source sample, sequenced in a study of blood T cell repertoires in COVID-19. Generated by immunoSEQ multiplex PCR, the TCRdb table keeps only in-frame clones and is missing some. Counted here are about 430,000 clones, around nine tenths occurring once; the ten biggest clones make up 1.2% to 1.5%. Sequencing input: PBMCs or T cells enriched from blood (not recorded which). Receptors originate from a young woman who had been exposed to COVID-19.

This chain joins TRBV6-1 and TRBJ1-2; no firm D call. There are 16 residues in the CDR3. Germline V lookup: CDR1 MNHNS, CDR2 SASEGT. Trimming took 1 base from V and 8 from J, leaving 20 bases between them. The CDR3 loop reads CASSEVRRRQEGGYTF. CDR3 DNA: TGTGCCAGCAGTGAAGTTCGCCGACGGCAGGAGGGAGGCTACACCTTC.

This chain connects TRBV27 to TRBJ2-7; TRBD2 matches 11 bases. V was pared by 7 bases and J by 2 bases, with 7 bases of the junction left unmatched. Germline CDR1 reads MNHEY; CDR2 reads SMNVEV (reference sequence). The CDR3 loop spans 15 amino acids. CDR3 residues: CASTSLSGGAYEQYF. CDR3 DNA sequence: TGTGCCAGCACCTCCCTTAGCGGGGGGGCCTACGAGCAGTACTTC.

The rearrangement uses TRBV3-1 (or the pseudogene TRBV3-2) and TRBJ2-2; 8 bases line up with TRBD2. The CDR3 totals 14 residues. With 1 base clipped from V and 5 bases from J, the junction kept 0 bases outside the gene matches. Germline CDR1 LGHDT, CDR2 YNNKEL (reference sequence). The CDR3 sequence is CASSQASGTGELFF. DNA of the CDR3: TGTGCCAGCAGCCAAGCTAGCGGGACCGGGGAGCTGTTTTTT.

A few counts support this clone. The chain employs TRBV7-8 and TRBJ1-2; 8 bases are a match to TRBD1. The ends lost 1 base at V and 3 bases at J; junction bases unmatched: 10. CDR1 and CDR2 (germline): SGHVS, FQNEAQ. This CDR3 contains 17 residues. The CDR3 is CASSLGRTGFSDYGYTF. The DNA of the CDR3 is TGTGCCAGCAGCTTAGGACGGACAGGGTTTTCGGACTATGGCTACACCTTC.